This is a list of T cell receptor beta chains from one sample in a study of cytomegalovirus exposure and HLA in healthy donors. Profiling relied on immunoSEQ multiplex PCR, and the TCRdb table lists in-frame clones only, not all of them. The sample holds some 120,000 clones, around 74% seen once. Sequencing was carried out using PBMCs. These receptors were obtained from a man aged 25 to 40 in good health and CMV-seronegative. The CDR3 runs from the conserved cysteine through the conserved F or W. Fields, in order: J gene, V gene, clone size, D gene, CDR3 protein, CDR3 DNA. D genes are given only for firm matches. Clone sizes are given selectively: once, few, many, or a class where the clone is expanded.

J: TRBJ2-1
V: TRBV2
size: -
D: TRBD2
CDR3: CASKGGGGYNEQFF
DNA: TGTGCCAGCAAGGGCGGGGGGGGCTACAATGAGCAGTTCTTC

J: TRBJ1-1
V: TRBV5-4
size: -
D: -
CDR3: CASSLDPRMNTEAFF
DNA: TGTGCCAGCAGCTTGGATCCCAGAATGAACACTGAAGCTTTCTTT

J: TRBJ2-2
V: TRBV5-1
size: -
D: -
CDR3: CASSFAGPSGTGELFF
DNA: TGCGCCAGCAGCTTTGCGGGGCCCTCGGGCACCGGGGAGCTGTTTTTT

J: TRBJ1-2
V: TRBV27
size: few
D: -
CDR3: CASSLDRTANYGYTF
DNA: TGTGCCAGCAGTTTAGACAGGACGGCTAACTATGGCTACACCTTC

J: TRBJ2-7
V: TRBV5-6
size: -
D: -
CDR3: CASKGVGSYEQYF
DNA: TGTGCCAGCAAGGGGGTAGGGTCCTACGAGCAGTACTTC

J: TRBJ2-1
V: TRBV6-6
size: -
D: TRBD1
CDR3: CASSYERTGDNEQFF
DNA: TGTGCCAGCAGTTACGAGAGGACAGGGGACAATGAGCAGTTCTTC

J: TRBJ2-3
V: TRBV9
size: -
D: -
CDR3: CASSVVMGGDTDTQYF
DNA: TGTGCCAGCAGCGTAGTGATGGGAGGAGACACAGATACGCAGTATTTT

J: TRBJ1-1
V: TRBV13
size: -
D: TRBD1
CDR3: CASRDRGRDEAFF
DNA: TGTGCCAGCAGGGACAGGGGTAGGGATGAAGCTTTCTTT

J: TRBJ2-1
V: TRBV7-8
size: -
D: -
CDR3: CASSVVAGHNEQFF
DNA: TGTGCCAGCAGCGTGGTGGCGGGTCACAATGAGCAGTTCTTC

J: TRBJ1-5
V: TRBV6-5
size: -
D: TRBD1
CDR3: CASSRTGGLNQPQHF
DNA: TGTGCCAGCAGTCGTACAGGGGGCCTTAATCAGCCCCAGCATTTT

J: TRBJ2-3
V: TRBV11-2
size: -
D: TRBD2
CDR3: CASSLGAGGSDTQYF
DNA: TGTGCCAGCAGCTTAGGAGCGGGAGGGTCAGATACGCAGTATTTT

J: TRBJ1-2
V: TRBV7-2
size: once
D: -
CDR3: CASSLAGGIVQYGYTF
DNA: TGTGCCAGCAGCTTAGCGGGGGGGATCGTGCAATATGGCTACACCTTC

J: TRBJ2-3
V: TRBV7-8
size: -
D: -
CDR3: CASSLANGADTQYF
DNA: TGTGCCAGCAGCTTAGCCAACGGGGCAGATACGCAGTATTTT

J: TRBJ2-7
V: TRBV7-9
size: -
D: -
CDR3: CASSPVYEQYF
DNA: TGTGCCAGCAGCCCTGTCTACGAGCAGTACTTC

J: TRBJ2-5
V: TRBV7-8
size: -
D: -
CDR3: CATSGGSETQYF
DNA: TGTGCCACTTCCGGGGGTTCGGAGACCCAGTACTTC

J: TRBJ1-4
V: TRBV5-1
size: -
D: TRBD1
CDR3: CASSLPGQGDSNEKLFF
DNA: TGCGCCAGCAGCTTACCGGGACAGGGGGACTCTAATGAAAAACTGTTTTTT